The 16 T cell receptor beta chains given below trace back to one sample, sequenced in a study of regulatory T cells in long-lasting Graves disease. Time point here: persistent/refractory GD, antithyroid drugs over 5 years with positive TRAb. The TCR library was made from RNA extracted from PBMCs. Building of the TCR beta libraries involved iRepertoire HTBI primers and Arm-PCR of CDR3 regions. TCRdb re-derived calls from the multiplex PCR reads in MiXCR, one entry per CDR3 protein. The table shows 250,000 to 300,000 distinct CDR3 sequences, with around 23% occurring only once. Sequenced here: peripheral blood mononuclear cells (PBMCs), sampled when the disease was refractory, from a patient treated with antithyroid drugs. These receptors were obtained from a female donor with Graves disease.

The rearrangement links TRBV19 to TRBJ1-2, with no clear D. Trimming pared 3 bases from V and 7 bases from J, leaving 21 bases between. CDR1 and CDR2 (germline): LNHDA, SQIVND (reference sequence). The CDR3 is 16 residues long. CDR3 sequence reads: CASSIWIGSASGGYTF. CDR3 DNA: TGTGCCAGTAGTATCTGGATAGGGAGCGCTTCGGGTGGCTACACCTTC.

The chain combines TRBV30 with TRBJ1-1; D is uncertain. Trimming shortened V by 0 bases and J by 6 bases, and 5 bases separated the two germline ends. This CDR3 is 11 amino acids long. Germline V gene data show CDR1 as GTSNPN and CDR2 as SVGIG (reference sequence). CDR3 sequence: CAWSVGSEAFF. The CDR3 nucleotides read TGTGCCTGGAGTGTTGGCTCTGAAGCTTTCTTT. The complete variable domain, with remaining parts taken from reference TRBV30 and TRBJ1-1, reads SQTIHQWPATLVQPVGSPLSLECTVEGTSNPNLYWYRQAAGRGLQLLFYSVGIGQISSEVPQNLSASRPQDRQFILSSKKLLLSDSGFYLCAWSVGSEAFFGQGTRLTVV.

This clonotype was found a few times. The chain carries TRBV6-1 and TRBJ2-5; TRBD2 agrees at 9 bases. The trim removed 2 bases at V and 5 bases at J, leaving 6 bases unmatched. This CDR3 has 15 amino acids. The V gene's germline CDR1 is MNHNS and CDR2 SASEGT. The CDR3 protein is CASSESSGSDETQYF. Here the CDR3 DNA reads TGTGCCAGCAGTGAAAGTAGCGGGAGCGACGAGACCCAGTACTTC.

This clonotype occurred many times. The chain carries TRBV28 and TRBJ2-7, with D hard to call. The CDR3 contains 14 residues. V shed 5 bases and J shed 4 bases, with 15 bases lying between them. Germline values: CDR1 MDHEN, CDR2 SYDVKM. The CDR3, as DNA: TGTGCCAGCAGTGCCGACAATTCCGAGTACGAGCAGTACTTC. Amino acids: CASSADNSEYEQYF. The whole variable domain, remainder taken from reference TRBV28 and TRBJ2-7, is DVKVTQSSRYLVKRTGEKVFLECVQDMDHENMFWYRQDPGLGLRLIYFSYDVKMKEKGDIPEGYSVSREKKERFSLILESASTNQTSMYLCASSADNSEYEQYFGPGTRLTVT.

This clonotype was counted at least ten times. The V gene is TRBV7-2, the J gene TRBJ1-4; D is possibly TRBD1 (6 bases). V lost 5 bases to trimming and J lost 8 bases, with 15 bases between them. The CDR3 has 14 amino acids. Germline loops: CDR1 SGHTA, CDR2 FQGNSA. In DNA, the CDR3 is TGTGCCAGCAGCCAAGGGGGGATGAAAGAAAAACTGTTTTTT. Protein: CASSQGGMKEKLFF. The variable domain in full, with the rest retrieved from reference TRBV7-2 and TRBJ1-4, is GAGVSQSPSNKVTEKGKDVELRCDPISGHTALYWYRQSLGQGLEFLIYFQGNSAPDKSGLPSDRFSAERTGGSVSTLTIQRTQQEDSAVYLCASSQGGMKEKLFFGSGTQLSVL.

CDR3 DNA sequence: TGCGCCAGCAGCTCCCAGGGAGTGTCCTATGGCTACACCTTC. This gives the protein CASSSQGVSYGYTF. V and J are TRBV5-1 and TRBJ1-2; the D gene is possibly TRBD1 (5 bases). CDR1 is SGHRS, CDR2 YFSETQ, per germline. With 3 bases removed from V and 4 bases from J, the gap between germline ends came to 13 bases. The CDR3 runs to 14 residues.

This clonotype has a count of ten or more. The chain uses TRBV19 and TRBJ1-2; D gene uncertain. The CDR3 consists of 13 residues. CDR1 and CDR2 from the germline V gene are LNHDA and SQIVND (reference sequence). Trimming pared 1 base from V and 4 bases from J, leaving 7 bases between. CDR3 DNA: TGTGCCAGTAGTATAGCGCCAGGCTATGGCTACACCTTC. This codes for CASSIAPGYGYTF. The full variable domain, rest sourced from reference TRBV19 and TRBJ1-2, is DGGITQSPKYLFRKEGQNVTLSCEQNLNHDAMYWYRQDPGQGLRLIYYSQIVNDFQKGDIAEGYSVSREKKESFPLTVTSAQKNPTAFYLCASSIAPGYGYTFGSGTRLTVV.

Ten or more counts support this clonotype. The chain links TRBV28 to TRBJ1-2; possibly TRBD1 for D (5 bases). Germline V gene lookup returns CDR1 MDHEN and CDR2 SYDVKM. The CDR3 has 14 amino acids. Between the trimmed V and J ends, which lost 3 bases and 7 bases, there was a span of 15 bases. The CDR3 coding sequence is TGTGCCAGCAGTTTTAGCGGGGCGGCGGGTGGCTACACCTTC. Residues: CASSFSGAAGGYTF.

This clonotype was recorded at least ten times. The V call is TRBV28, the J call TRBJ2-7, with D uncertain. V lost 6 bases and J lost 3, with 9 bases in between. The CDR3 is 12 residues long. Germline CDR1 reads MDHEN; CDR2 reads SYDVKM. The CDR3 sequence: CASSRRLYEQYF. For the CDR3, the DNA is TGTGCCAGCAGCCGACGGCTCTACGAGCAGTACTTC. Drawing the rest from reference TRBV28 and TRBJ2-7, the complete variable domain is DVKVTQSSRYLVKRTGEKVFLECVQDMDHENMFWYRQDPGLGLRLIYFSYDVKMKEKGDIPEGYSVSREKKERFSLILESASTNQTSMYLCASSRRLYEQYFGPGTRLTVT.

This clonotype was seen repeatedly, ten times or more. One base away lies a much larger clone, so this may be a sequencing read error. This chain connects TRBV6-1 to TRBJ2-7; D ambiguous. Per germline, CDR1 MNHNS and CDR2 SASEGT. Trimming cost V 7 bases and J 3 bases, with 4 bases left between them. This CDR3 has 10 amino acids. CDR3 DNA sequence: TGTGCCAGCACTGGCTACGAGCAGTACTTC. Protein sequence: CASTGYEQYF.

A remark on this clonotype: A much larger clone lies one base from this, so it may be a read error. The CDR3 coding sequence is TGTGCCAGCAGTCGCTTGAGCAGGGAGTCCTACGAGCAGTACTTC. Translated, it gives CASSRLSRESYEQYF. J is TRBJ2-7 and V is TRBV27, with D possibly called TRBD1 or TRBD2 (5 bases each). The germline V gene has CDR1 MNHEY and CDR2 SMNVEV (reference sequence). Deletions cut 5 bases from V and 1 base from J, with 15 bases between. The CDR3 runs to 15 residues.

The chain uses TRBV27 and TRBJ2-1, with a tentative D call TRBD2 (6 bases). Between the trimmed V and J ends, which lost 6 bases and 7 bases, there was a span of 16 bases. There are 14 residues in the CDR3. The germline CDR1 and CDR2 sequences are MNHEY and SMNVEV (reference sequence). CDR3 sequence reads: CASSRGTPGNEQFF. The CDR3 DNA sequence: TGTGCCAGCAGCCGCGGGACCCCGGGGAATGAGCAGTTCTTC.

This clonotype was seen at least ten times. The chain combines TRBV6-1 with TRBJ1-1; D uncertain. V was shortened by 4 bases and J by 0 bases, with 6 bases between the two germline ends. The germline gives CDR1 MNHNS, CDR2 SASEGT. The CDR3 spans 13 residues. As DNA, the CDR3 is TGTGCCAGCAGTGCCCAGTTGAACACTGAAGCTTTCTTT. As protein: CASSAQLNTEAFF.

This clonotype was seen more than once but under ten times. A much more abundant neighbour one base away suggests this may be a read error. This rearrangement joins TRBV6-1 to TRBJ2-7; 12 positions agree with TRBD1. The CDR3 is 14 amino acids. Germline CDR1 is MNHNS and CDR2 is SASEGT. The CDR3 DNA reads TGTGCCAGCAGACCGGGACAGGGGGCTGGGGAGCGGTACTTC. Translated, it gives CASRPGQGAGERYF.

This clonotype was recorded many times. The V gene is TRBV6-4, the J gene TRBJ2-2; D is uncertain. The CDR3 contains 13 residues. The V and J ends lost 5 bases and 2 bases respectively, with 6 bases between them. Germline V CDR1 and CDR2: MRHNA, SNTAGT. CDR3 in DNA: TGTGCCAGCAGTTGGGTTAACACCGGGGAGCTGTTTTTT. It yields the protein CASSWVNTGELFF.

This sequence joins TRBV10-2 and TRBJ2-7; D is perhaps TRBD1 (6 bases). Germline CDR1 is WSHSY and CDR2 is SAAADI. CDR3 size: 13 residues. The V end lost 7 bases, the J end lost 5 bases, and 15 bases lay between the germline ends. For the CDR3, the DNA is TGCGCCAGCACACCAACAGGGCCGGACGAGCAGTACTTC. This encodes CASTPTGPDEQYF.